The rows below give T cell receptor beta chains drawn from one sample of a study of T cell responses to AZD1222 COVID-19 vaccine. Only in-frame clones appear in the TCRdb table, and some are missing; sequencing was by immunoSEQ multiplex PCR. This sample has roughly 150,000 clones, with over 85% found just once. Specimen: peripheral blood, collected 28 days after the second AZD1222 dose. These receptors all stem from an adult who received the AZD1222 COVID-19 vaccine. Both conserved end residues are part of each CDR3. A D gene is named only where the DNA matches it firmly. A clone size is listed for some rows: how often the clone was seen (once, few, many), or a class if it is expanded.

v_gene	j_gene	d_gene	abundance	CDR3aa	CDR3nt
TRBV7-9	TRBJ1-6	TRBD1	.	CASSSQGDSPLHF	TGTGCCAGCAGCTCTCAGGGGGATTCACCCCTCCACTTT
TRBV28	TRBJ2-2	TRBD1	.	CASGDRGGGELFF	TGTGCCAGCGGAGACAGGGGCGGCGGGGAGCTGTTTTTT
TRBV12-3/TRBV12-4	TRBJ1-5	TRBD1	once	CASSYRGDQPQHF	TGTGCCAGCAGTTACAGGGGAGATCAGCCCCAGCATTTT
TRBV20-1	TRBJ1-1	.	.	CSASFTGFNTEAFF	TGCAGTGCTAGTTTTACGGGGTTCAACACTGAAGCTTTCTTT
TRBV3-1/TRBV3-2	TRBJ1-2	TRBD1	.	CASSLNRDRVPYGYTF	TGTGCCAGCAGCCTCAACCGGGACAGGGTACCCTATGGCTACACCTTC
TRBV13	TRBJ1-3	.	.	CASSLEPGFENTIYF	TGTGCCAGCAGCTTAGAACCCGGGTTTGAAAACACCATATATTTT
TRBV18	TRBJ1-5	.	.	CASSPSNSNQPQHF	TGTGCCAGCTCACCATCGAACAGCAATCAGCCCCAGCATTTT
TRBV28	TRBJ1-5	.	.	CASSFQGDSNQPQHF	TGTGCCAGCAGTTTTCAAGGAGATAGCAATCAGCCCCAGCATTTT
TRBV30	TRBJ2-7	.	once	CAWSFTSEQYF	TGTGCCTGGAGTTTCACGTCCGAGCAGTACTTC
TRBV9	TRBJ1-2	.	.	CASSLDPSWSNGYTF	TGTGCCAGCTCCCTGGACCCCAGCTGGTCGAATGGCTACACCTTC
TRBV19	TRBJ1-4	.	.	CASSPWGLGEKLFF	TGTGCCAGTAGCCCCTGGGGACTAGGTGAAAAACTGTTTTTT
TRBV7-9	TRBJ2-1	.	once	CASSLRTFYNEQFF	TGTGCCAGCAGCTTAAGGACCTTCTACAATGAGCAGTTCTTC
TRBV7-9	TRBJ2-1	.	.	CASSPPGGDEQFF	TGTGCCAGCAGTCCCCCGGGGGGCGATGAGCAGTTCTTC
TRBV6-6	TRBJ1-5	TRBD1	once	CASSHQGGPQHF	TGTGCCAGCAGCCACCAGGGGGGGCCCCAGCATTTT
TRBV7-6	TRBJ1-2	TRBD1	.	CASSSPGQGHGYTF	TGTGCCAGCAGCTCTCCGGGACAGGGACATGGCTACACCTTC
TRBV18	TRBJ2-5	.	.	CASSPYPTVQETQYF	TGTGCCAGCTCGCCATACCCGACAGTTCAAGAGACCCAGTACTTC
TRBV4-2	TRBJ1-4	TRBD1	.	CASSLQGSNEKLFF	TGTGCCAGCAGCCTACAGGGGTCTAATGAAAAACTGTTTTTT
TRBV6-2/TRBV6-3	TRBJ1-1	.	.	CASNPWGTPPANTEAFF	TGTGCCAGCAACCCGTGGGGGACCCCGCCTGCGAACACTGAAGCTTTCTTT
TRBV5-4	TRBJ1-5	.	few	CASSLAPSNQPQHF	TGTGCCAGCAGCTTGGCACCGAGCAATCAGCCCCAGCATTTT
TRBV19	TRBJ1-2	TRBD1	.	CASRRQGELRGYTF	TGTGCCAGTAGGCGACAGGGGGAGTTGCGCGGCTACACCTTC
TRBV11-3	TRBJ2-2	.	.	CASSLQDPGELFF	TGTGCCAGCAGCTTACAGGACCCCGGGGAGCTGTTTTTT
TRBV7-9	TRBJ2-7	.	once	CATPPRDGTYEQYF	TGTGCCACCCCCCCCCGGGACGGAACCTACGAGCAGTACTTC
TRBV5-6	TRBJ2-3	.	once	CASSFTDTQYF	TGTGCCAGCAGCTTCACAGATACGCAGTATTTT
TRBV7-8	TRBJ1-2	.	.	CASSLARWTLAGGYTF	TGTGCCAGCAGCTTAGCGCGCTGGACACTCGCGGGCGGCTACACCTTC
TRBV7-6	TRBJ2-3	.	.	CASSLADNTQYF	TGTGCCAGCAGCTTAGCTGATAATACGCAGTATTTT
TRBV4-1	TRBJ2-3	TRBD2	.	CASSQAPSLGGALDTQYF	TGCGCCAGCAGCCAAGCTCCATCGCTCGGGGGGGCTTTAGATACGCAGTATTTT
TRBV6-5	TRBJ1-2	.	.	CASSYGGAPITF	TGTGCCAGCAGTTACGGCGGTGCCCCCATTACCTTC